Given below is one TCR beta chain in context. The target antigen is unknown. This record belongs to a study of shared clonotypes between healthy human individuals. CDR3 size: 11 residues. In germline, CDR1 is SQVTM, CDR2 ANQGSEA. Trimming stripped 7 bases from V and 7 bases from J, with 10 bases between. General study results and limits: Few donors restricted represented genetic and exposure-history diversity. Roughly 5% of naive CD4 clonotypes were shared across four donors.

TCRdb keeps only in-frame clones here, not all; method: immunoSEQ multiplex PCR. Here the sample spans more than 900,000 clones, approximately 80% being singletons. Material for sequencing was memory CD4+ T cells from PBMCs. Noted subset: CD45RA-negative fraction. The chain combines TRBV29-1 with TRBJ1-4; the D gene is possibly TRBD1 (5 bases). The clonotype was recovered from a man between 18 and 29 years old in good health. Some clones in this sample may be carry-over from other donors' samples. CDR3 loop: CSGLRGEKLFF. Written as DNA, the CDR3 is TGCAGCGGCCTAAGGGGTGAAAAACTGTTTTTT.